The rows below give T cell receptor beta chains drawn from one sample of a study of T cells in Graves' hyperthyroidism and ophthalmopathy. TCRdb redid the calling of the multiplex PCR reads with MiXCR, one entry per CDR3 protein. Of around 570,000 distinct CDR3 sequences in the sample, nearly 20% were seen once. Sequencing was done on a sample of blood. These receptors were collected from a man in his forties or fifties with Graves' ophthalmopathy. The CDR3 runs from the conserved cysteine through the conserved F or W. A D gene is named only where the DNA matches it firmly. The size field is filled for only some rows; it gives once, few, many or a size class.

J gene,D gene,clone size,V gene,CDR3 length,CDR3 DNA,CDR3 protein
TRBJ2-1,.,.,TRBV5-1,13,TGCGCCAGCAGCTCCTTAGGGTCCAATGAGCAGTTCTTC,CASSSLGSNEQFF
TRBJ2-1,TRBD2,many,TRBV2,14,TGTGCCAGCAGGGTGGGGGGGGCCTACAATGAGCAGTTCTTC,CASRVGGAYNEQFF
TRBJ1-5,.,many,TRBV4-1,13,TGCGCCAGCAGCCAAGGGTCAATCCAGCCCCAGCATTTT,CASSQGSIQPQHF
TRBJ2-3,TRBD2,many,TRBV5-1,16,TGCGCCAGCAGCTTGGAGCTGGCGGGGGGGCAAGATACGCAGTATTTT,CASSLELAGGQDTQYF
TRBJ1-2,.,few,TRBV5-1,14,TGCGCCAGCACCCCTAACAGTGGCGGCCATGGCTACACCTTC,CASTPNSGGHGYTF
TRBJ1-2,TRBD1,.,TRBV19,14,TGTGCCAGTAGTATCAACAGGGGATGGGATGGCTACACCTTC,CASSINRGWDGYTF
TRBJ1-2,.,many,TRBV6-1,15,TGTGCCAGCACACGACAAGGGCAGTCTAGCGATGGCTACACCTTC,CASTRQGQSSDGYTF
TRBJ1-6,.,.,TRBV4-3,18,TGCGCCAGCAGCCAAGATAGAGGGATGGGGTCCTATAATTCACCCCTCCACTTT,CASSQDRGMGSYNSPLHF
TRBJ2-5,TRBD2,many,TRBV20-1,14,TGCAGTGCCTTAGCGGGGACCCGCGTGGGGACCCAGTACTTC,CSALAGTRVGTQYF
TRBJ2-7,.,.,TRBV30,15,TGTGCCTGGAGTGCTGCGGGACTCCCCCGGAGCGAGCAGTACTTC,CAWSAAGLPRSEQYF
TRBJ2-7,TRBD1,many,TRBV20-1,14,TGCAGTGCAGGACGAGGCGGACAGGGTGACGAGCAGTACTTC,CSAGRGGQGDEQYF
TRBJ2-7,.,many,TRBV7-2,11,TGTGCCAGCAGCGTTCGCTACGAGCAGTACTTC,CASSVRYEQYF
TRBJ1-1,.,.,TRBV5-1,14,TGTGCCAGCAGCCCAGAGTCGGGAGGGACTGAGGTTTTCTTT,CASSPESGGTEVFF
TRBJ1-5,TRBD1,.,TRBV7-2,15,TGTGCCAGCAGCCGGGACAGGGTGGTAGGTCAGCCCCAGCATTTT,CASSRDRVVGQPQHF
TRBJ1-1,.,many,TRBV13,14,TGTGCCAGCAGCTCGGGACACTGGGACACTGAAGCTTTCTTT,CASSSGHWDTEAFF
TRBJ2-1,.,.,TRBV5-1,16,TGCGCCAGCCGTGTGGGGCCGGGGAGCTCCTACAATGAGCAGTTCTTC,CASRVGPGSSYNEQFF
TRBJ1-2,.,.,TRBV29-1,17,TGCAGCGCTCCAAGCCCCCTCGGTTCAGGGGCCAGCTATGGCTACACCTTC,CSAPSPLGSGASYGYTF
TRBJ2-3,.,few,TRBV28,14,TGTGCCAGCAGTTCCAGGATGGCCACAGATACACAGTATTTT,CASSSRMATDTQYF
TRBJ2-7,.,.,TRBV29-1,11,TGCAGCGTACAGGCAACCTACGAGCAGTACTTC,CSVQATYEQYF
TRBJ1-2,.,many,TRBV18,13,TGTGCCAGCAGCCCACAGGGTACCTATGGCTACACCTTC,CASSPQGTYGYTF
TRBJ1-5,.,many,TRBV7-8,15,TGTGCCAGCAGCTTATTCTATTATAGCAATCAGCCCCAGCATTTT,CASSLFYYSNQPQHF
TRBJ2-3,.,many,TRBV20-1,15,TGCAGTGCTAGAGGTCCAGCGGACCATTCGGATACGCAGTATTTT,CSARGPADHSDTQYF